The 32 T cell receptor beta chains below come from one sample, sequenced in a study of blood T cell repertoires in COVID-19. Here immunoSEQ multiplex PCR was the method, and the copy in TCRdb shows in-frame clones only, minus some. The sample has 150,000 to 200,000 clones, approximately 73% seen once; the top ten hold around 16%. The material sequenced was PBMCs or T cells enriched from blood (not recorded which). The origin of the receptors is a woman between 45 and 60 years old with acute COVID-19.

J is TRBJ1-5 and V is TRBV30; maybe TRBD1 (6 bases). In germline, CDR1 is GTSNPN, CDR2 SVGIG (reference sequence). V lost 2 bases and J 2 bases, leaving 10 bases between the germline ends. The CDR3 contains 14 residues. DNA for the CDR3: TGTGCCTGGAGTCCTCCAGGGGGCAATCAGCCCCAGCATTTT. Translating it yields CAWSPPGGNQPQHF.

This chain joins TRBV28 and TRBJ1-2; perhaps TRBD1 as D (6 bases). This CDR3 comprises 11 residues. Germline values: CDR1 MDHEN, CDR2 SYDVKM. V was shortened by 5 bases and J by 8 bases, with 9 bases between the two germline ends. The CDR3 bases are TGTGCCAGCAGTGGGGGCAGGGGCTACACCTTC. It codes for CASSGGRGYTF.

The chain links TRBV11-2 to TRBJ2-2; perhaps TRBD1 as D (5 bases). The CDR3 has 18 residues. In germline, CDR1 is SGHAT, CDR2 FQNNGV. Trimming pared 3 bases from V and 4 bases from J, leaving 21 bases between. The DNA of the CDR3 is TGTGCCAGCAGCTTCCCCCCTCGGTCACAAGGGGCCACCGGGGAGCTGTTTTTT. It encodes CASSFPPRSQGATGELFF.

J is TRBJ2-3 and V is TRBV28; the D is unclear. The V and J ends lost 3 bases and 6 bases respectively, with 16 bases between them. This CDR3 is 15 amino acids long. The germline V gene has CDR1 MDHEN and CDR2 SYDVKM. Here the CDR3 DNA reads TGTGCCAGCAGTTTTTTCGGGTTGAAGACTGATACGCAGTATTTT. This translates into CASSFFGLKTDTQYF.

This chain joins TRBV28 and TRBJ2-5; D is perhaps TRBD1 (6 bases). The germline CDR1 and CDR2 sequences are MDHEN and SYDVKM. The CDR3 has 12 residues. Trimming left V 6 bases short and J 6 bases short, with 11 bases between. CDR3 sequence reads: CASRTGLKTQYF. DNA of the CDR3: TGTGCCAGCAGGACAGGTCTCAAGACCCAGTACTTC.

V gene TRBV29-1 combines with J gene TRBJ2-1, with a possible D match to TRBD2 (6 bases). V lost 4 bases, J lost 3 bases, and 7 bases lay in between. CDR3 size: 12 residues. Looked up from germline, CDR1 is SQVTM and CDR2 is ANQGSEA. The CDR3 sequence is CSVGRDYNEQFF. The CDR3 DNA follows: TGCAGCGTTGGGAGGGACTACAATGAGCAGTTCTTC.

The rearrangement uses TRBV6-1 and TRBJ1-2, with 8 bases lining up with TRBD1. CDR1 is MNHNS, CDR2 SASEGT, per germline. The CDR3 runs to 12 residues. V lost 2 bases, J lost 14 bases, and 7 bases stayed unmatched. CDR3 protein: CASSELDRAPTF. The DNA of the CDR3 is TGTGCCAGCAGTGAACTGGACAGGGCTCCTACCTTC.

Remarks on this clone: Mismatch with germline at one junction end may stem from a read error. The chain links TRBV9 to TRBJ1-2, with 8 bases that match TRBD1. Looked up from germline, CDR1 is SGDLS and CDR2 is YYNGEE. The CDR3 totals 10 residues. This CDR3 is CASSTGTGSF. CDR3 in DNA: TGTGCCAGCAGCACCGGGACAGGCTCCTTC.

This chain uses TRBV7-2 with TRBJ2-3; perhaps TRBD1 as D (6 bases). Germline values: CDR1 SGHTA, CDR2 FQGNSA. V was shortened by 3 bases and J by 0 bases, with 19 bases between the two germline ends. The CDR3 loop spans 18 amino acids. CDR3 amino acids: CASSFPGHQRISTDTQYF. DNA for the CDR3: TGTGCCAGCAGCTTCCCGGGACACCAGCGAATTAGCACAGATACGCAGTATTTT.

The chain couples TRBV5-8 to TRBJ1-4; 8 bases align to TRBD1. Germline V CDR1 and CDR2: SGHTS, YDEGEE. CDR3 size: 16 residues. The junction had 9 bases not matched to a gene; V was cut back by 4 bases and J by 4 bases. The CDR3 here is CASSQGQASGNEKLFF. DNA for the CDR3: TGTGCCAGCAGCCAGGGACAGGCGAGTGGTAATGAAAAACTGTTTTTT. Combining the CDR3 with reference TRBV5-8 and TRBJ1-4 gives the whole variable domain EAGVTQSPTHLIKTRGQQATLRCSPISGHTSVYWYQQALGLGLQFLLWYDEGEERNRGNFPPRFSGRQFPNYSSELNVNALELEDSALYLCASSQGQASGNEKLFFGSGTQLSVL.

The CDR3 DNA reads TGTGCCAGCAGCGGGACAGGGGTATACTCACCCCTCCACTTT. Encoded protein: CASSGTGVYSPLHF. The chain couples TRBV7-2 to TRBJ1-6, with 10 bases identical to TRBD1. The CDR3 runs to 14 residues. J was trimmed by 10 bases and V by 5 bases; bases with no gene match: 5. Germline lookup yields CDR1 SGHTA and CDR2 FQGNSA.

V and J are TRBV7-2 and TRBJ2-3; 8 nucleotides agree with TRBD2. The CDR3 sequence is 16 residues long. The V gene end was trimmed by 2 bases and the J gene end by 3 bases; junction bases not matched to a gene: 7. Per the germline V gene, CDR1 is SGHTA and CDR2 is FQGNSA. The CDR3 protein is CASSLRGGGRTDTQYF. In DNA form, the CDR3 reads TGTGCCAGCAGCTTACGGGGGGGCGGGCGAACAGATACGCAGTATTTT.

J is TRBJ1-2 and V is TRBV5-4, with D perhaps TRBD1 (6 bases). The CDR3 is 15 residues long. V lost 6 bases, J lost 8 bases, and 23 bases lay in between. CDR1 SGHNT and CDR2 YYREEE come from the germline V gene (reference sequence). CDR3 loop: CASTSTNSQGRGYTF. Here the CDR3 DNA reads TGTGCCAGCACTTCTACTAATTCACAGGGCCGGGGCTACACCTTC.

The chain carries TRBV28 and TRBJ1-6, with TRBD1 matching over 7 bases. CDR3 length equals 14 residues. The J segment lost 5 bases and the V segment lost 4 bases, leaving 2 bases of the junction unmatched. From germline, CDR1 is MDHEN and CDR2 SYDVKM. The CDR3 region has the DNA TGTGCCAGCAGTTGGACAGGTGATAATTCACCCCTCCACTTT. Encoded protein: CASSWTGDNSPLHF.

The chain couples TRBV7-3 to TRBJ2-3; 12 nucleotides line up with TRBD1. The CDR3 consists of 17 residues. J gave up 6 bases and V 5 bases, and 12 bases lay outside the gene matches. The germline V gene has CDR1 SGHTA and CDR2 FQGTGA. This chain's CDR3 is CASSPSQGTGGRDTQYF. The DNA for the CDR3 is TGTGCCAGCAGCCCCTCACAAGGGACAGGGGGCCGGGATACGCAGTATTTT.

The chain couples TRBV6-5 to TRBJ2-2; D remains unclear. In germline, CDR1 is MNHEY, CDR2 SVGAGI. The CDR3 has 12 amino acids. V was pared by 6 bases and J by 4 bases, with 6 bases between. The CDR3 sequence is CASRPGTGELFF. Written as DNA, the CDR3 is TGTGCCAGCAGGCCCGGCACCGGGGAGCTGTTTTTT.

The chain uses TRBV5-1 and TRBJ1-6; no clear D gene. The CDR3 is made up of 14 amino acids. The V end was cut by 3 bases, the J end by 7 bases, with 11 bases between. Germline CDR1 SGHRS, CDR2 YFSETQ. The DNA of the CDR3 is TGCGCCAGCAGCTCGGAGGTAGGGAATTCACCCCTCCACTTT. This sequence encodes CASSSEVGNSPLHF.

V usage is TRBV9 and J usage is TRBJ1-6, with 7 bases matching TRBD1. V shed 0 bases and J 7 bases; nucleotides not matched to a gene: 1. Germline V gene lookup returns CDR1 SGDLS and CDR2 YYNGEE. The CDR3 length is 14 residues. The CDR3 loop reads CASSVETGNSPLHF. CDR3 DNA sequence: TGTGCCAGCAGCGTAGAGACAGGGAATTCACCCCTCCACTTT.

The V call is TRBV29-1, the J call TRBJ2-1; D call uncertain. The CDR3 covers 12 residues. Trimming stripped 8 bases from V and 2 bases from J, with 10 bases between. Per germline, CDR1 SQVTM and CDR2 ANQGSEA. The CDR3 region is CSLQETYNEQFF. The CDR3 DNA reads as TGCAGCCTGCAGGAAACCTACAATGAGCAGTTCTTC.

The chain has TRBV10-3 and TRBJ1-5, with D possibly TRBD1 on 5 matching bases. Germline loops: CDR1 ENHRY, CDR2 SYGVKD. The ends were cut back, 2 bases at V and 8 bases at J, with 13 bases in the middle. The CDR3 sequence is 14 residues long. The CDR3 sequence: CAISEGHPGEPQHF. The CDR3 bases are TGTGCCATCAGTGAGGGACACCCCGGAGAGCCCCAGCATTTT.

This clone was seen only once. The CDR3, as DNA: TGTGCTAGTGGCCAGGGACTAGCGGGGACCAGTACCGGGGAGCTGTTTTTT. This translates into CASGQGLAGTSTGELFF. The chain has TRBV12-5 and TRBJ2-2; 13 bases line up with TRBD2. This CDR3 region has 17 residues. V lost 6 bases, J lost 5 bases, and 9 bases stayed unmatched. Germline V gene sequence: CDR1 LGHNT, CDR2 FRNRAP.

The V and J genes are TRBV12-3 or TRBV12-4 and TRBJ1-6, with TRBD1 identical over 7 bases. This CDR3 has 13 amino acids. V trimming: 8 bases; J trimming: 14 bases; junction bases outside the gene matches: 12. The chain's CDR3 is CASVQGQRAALHF. The CDR3 nucleotides read TGTGCCAGCGTACAGGGACAGCGTGCGGCCCTCCACTTT.

In its sample, this clone was seen once. The chain links TRBV5-5 to TRBJ2-5; possibly TRBD1 for D (5 bases). Trimming removed 1 base from V and 4 bases from J, with 14 bases in between. This CDR3 spans 15 amino acids. Germline V gene lookup returns CDR1 SGHKS and CDR2 YYEKEE (reference sequence). The CDR3 DNA reads TGTGCCAGCAGCTTGTCCCAGGGCTTTGGAGAGACCCAGTACTTC. This codes for CASSLSQGFGETQYF.

The chain combines TRBV4-3 with TRBJ2-5; 8 bases match TRBD2. Per the germline V gene, CDR1 is LGHNA and CDR2 is YSLEER. Trimming removed 0 bases from V and 7 bases from J; junction bases left unmatched: 4. The CDR3 has 14 residues. The CDR3 sequence: CASSQDDAGGTQYF. The CDR3 bases are TGCGCCAGCAGCCAAGACGACGCGGGGGGGACCCAGTACTTC.

CDR3 DNA sequence: TGTGCCAGCAGCTCGAGGAGGGACGGAAACTATGGCTACACCTTC. Translating gives CASSSRRDGNYGYTF. V and J are TRBV3-1 (or the pseudogene TRBV3-2) and TRBJ1-2, with a weak D call TRBD1 (5 bases). Trimming shortened V by 5 bases and J by 2 bases, and 15 bases separated the two germline ends. The germline CDR1 and CDR2 sequences are LGHDT and YNNKEL (reference sequence). The CDR3 sequence is 15 residues long.

The chain links TRBV5-4 to TRBJ2-1, with TRBD2 as a possible D gene (6 bases). CDR3 length: 16 amino acids. Trimming took off 0 bases at V and 3 bases at J, with 13 bases between the two ends. CDR1 is SGHNT, CDR2 YYREEE, per germline (reference sequence). The CDR3 sequence is CASSLAQGGYYNEQFF. In DNA form, the CDR3 reads TGTGCCAGCAGCTTGGCCCAGGGAGGTTACTACAATGAGCAGTTCTTC.

This clone showed up just a few times. The V call is TRBV28, the J call TRBJ1-1; TRBD1 is a possible D gene (6 bases). CDR3 length equals 14 residues. CDR1 is MDHEN and CDR2 is SYDVKM in the germline V gene. Trimming took off 5 bases at V and 1 base at J, with 11 bases between the two ends. The CDR3: CASSPLGGNTEAFF. CDR3 in DNA: TGTGCCAGCAGTCCCTTAGGGGGGAACACTGAAGCTTTCTTT.

The V and J genes are TRBV16 and TRBJ2-7, with TRBD2 matching 7 bases. Germline V gene data show CDR1 as KGHSY and CDR2 as FQNENV. The CDR3 totals 14 residues. V was clipped by 6 bases and J by 0 bases; unmatched bases: 5. The CDR3 region has the DNA TGTGCCAGCAGAAGAGCGGGGAGCTCCTACGAGCAGTACGTC. Amino acids: CASRRAGSSYEQYV.

This chain connects TRBV5-1 to TRBJ2-1; 8 bases align to TRBD1. This CDR3 is built from 16 residues. Germline V CDR1 and CDR2: SGHRS, YFSETQ. J was trimmed by 7 bases and V by 4 bases; bases with no gene match: 13. CDR3 coding DNA: TGCGCCAGCAGCCCCCTCGGGCAGGGGGCTTTGAATGAGCAGTTCTTC. Translation gives CASSPLGQGALNEQFF.

The chain employs TRBV6-5 and TRBJ1-2; no definite D call. Germline CDR1 and CDR2: MNHEY and SVGAGI. V was clipped by 4 bases and J by 2 bases, with 8 bases between them. This CDR3 comprises 13 residues. CDR3 sequence reads: CASSLWQNYGYTF. The CDR3 region has the DNA TGTGCCAGCAGTTTATGGCAAAACTATGGCTACACCTTC.

The chain recombines TRBV10-3 with TRBJ2-3; 7 nucleotides align to TRBD2. The CDR3 contains 14 residues. Germline V lookup: CDR1 ENHRY, CDR2 SYGVKD. The J segment lost 3 bases and the V segment lost 4 bases, leaving 4 bases of the junction unmatched. The CDR3, as DNA: TGTGCCATCAGTGCCGGGACTAAAACAGATACGCAGTATTTT. The encoded protein is CAISAGTKTDTQYF.

The chain uses TRBV28 and TRBJ2-2, with D unclear. Deletions cut 3 bases from V and 8 bases from J, with 16 bases between. Germline CDR1 MDHEN, CDR2 SYDVKM. This CDR3 region has 15 residues. The CDR3 protein is CASSFGFMSRGELFF. CDR3 bases: TGTGCCAGCAGTTTCGGTTTTATGTCCCGTGGGGAGCTGTTTTTT.